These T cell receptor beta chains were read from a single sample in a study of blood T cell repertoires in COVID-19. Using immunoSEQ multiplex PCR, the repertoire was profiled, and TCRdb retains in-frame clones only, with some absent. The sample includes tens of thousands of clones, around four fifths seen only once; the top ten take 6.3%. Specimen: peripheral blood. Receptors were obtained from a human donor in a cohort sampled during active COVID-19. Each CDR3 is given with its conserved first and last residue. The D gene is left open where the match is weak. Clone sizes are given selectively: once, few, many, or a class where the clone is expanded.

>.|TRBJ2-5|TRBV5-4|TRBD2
TGTGCCAGCAGCGGCGGGGGGGCCAAGGAGACCCAGTACTTC
CASSGGGAKETQYF
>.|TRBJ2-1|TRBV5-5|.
TGTGCCAGTTCACCCCGTCCAACAGGGCTTAGCTCCTACAATGAGCAGTTCTTC
CASSPRPTGLSSYNEQFF
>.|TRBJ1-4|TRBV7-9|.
TGTGCCAGCAGCCCACGGGGGGCCATGGGTGAAAAACTGTTTTTT
CASSPRGAMGEKLFF
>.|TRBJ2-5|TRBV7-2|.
TGTGCCAGCAGCCCGGGTATGAAAGAGACCCAGTACTTC
CASSPGMKETQYF
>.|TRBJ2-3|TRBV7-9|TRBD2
TGTGCCAGCAGCTTCACTAGCGGGGGACGAAGGACAGATACGCAGTATTTT
CASSFTSGGRRTDTQYF
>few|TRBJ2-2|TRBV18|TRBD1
TGTGCCAGCTCACCATCAGGACAGGGCACCGGGGAGCTGTTTTTT
CASSPSGQGTGELFF
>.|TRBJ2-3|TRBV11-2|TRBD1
TGTGCCAGCAGCTTAGTATCGGCACGGGACAGGGGCACAGATACGCAGTATTTT
CASSLVSARDRGTDTQYF
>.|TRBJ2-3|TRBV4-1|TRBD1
TGCGCCAGCAGCCCTCAGGGGGTCGCAGATACGCAGTATTTT
CASSPQGVADTQYF
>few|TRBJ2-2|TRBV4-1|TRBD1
TGCGCCAGCAGCCAACACCCCGACAGGGGAAGGGTCGGGGAGCTGTTTTTT
CASSQHPDRGRVGELFF
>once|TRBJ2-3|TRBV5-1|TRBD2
TGCGCCAGCAGAGGAGGTCGGGGGGGCCCAGATACGCAGTATTTT
CASRGGRGGPDTQYF
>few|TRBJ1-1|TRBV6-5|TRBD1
TGTGCCACTTCCGGGACAGCAAATTTCCCTGAAGCTTTCTTT
CATSGTANFPEAFF
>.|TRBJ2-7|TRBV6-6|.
TGTGCCAGCAGACACACACTAACCCTTCTCTACGAGCAGTACTTC
CASRHTLTLLYEQYF
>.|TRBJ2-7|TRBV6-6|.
TGTGCCAGCAGTTACCCCACAGGGACCTACGAGCAGTACTTC
CASSYPTGTYEQYF
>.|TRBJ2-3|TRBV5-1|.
TGCGCCAGCAGCTTGGAATTCAGGGATACGCAGTATTTT
CASSLEFRDTQYF
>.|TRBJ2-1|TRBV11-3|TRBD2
TGTGCCAGCAGCCAAGGGACTAGCGGGAGGTCGGGGTACAATGAGCAGTTCTTC
CASSQGTSGRSGYNEQFF
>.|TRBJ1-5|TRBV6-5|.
TGTGCCAGTGAATGGGCAGGGAGCAATCAGCCCCAGCATTTT
CASEWAGSNQPQHF
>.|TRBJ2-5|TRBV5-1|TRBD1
TGCGCCAGCAGCCCGGACAGGGGGCTTGAGACCCAGTACTTC
CASSPDRGLETQYF
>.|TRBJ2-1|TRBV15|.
TGTGCCACCAGCAGAGATAAGGGGACTGACTACAATGAGCAGTTCTTC
CATSRDKGTDYNEQFF
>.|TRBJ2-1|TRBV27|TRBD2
TGTGCCAGCAAAACCCTTTGGGCTAGCGGGAGCGCCTACAATGAGCAGTTCTTC
CASKTLWASGSAYNEQFF
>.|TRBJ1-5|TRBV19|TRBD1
TGTGCCAGTAAAGGAACAGGGGTGTATCAGCCCCAGCATTTT
CASKGTGVYQPQHF
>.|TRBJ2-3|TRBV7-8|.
TGTGCCAGCACGAGGGGGATGGACAGCACAGATACGCAGTATTTT
CASTRGMDSTDTQYF
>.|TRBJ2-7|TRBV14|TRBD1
TGTGCCAGCAGCCCTTTCCAGGGGGACTACGAGCAGTACTTC
CASSPFQGDYEQYF
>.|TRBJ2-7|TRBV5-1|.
TGCGCCAGCAGTTTGGGGGGCAGGGGTTCTGGGGAGCAGTACTTC
CASSLGGRGSGEQYF
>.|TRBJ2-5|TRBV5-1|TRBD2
TGCGCCAGCAGCTTGGGGACTAGCGGGAGGGGAGAGACCCAGTACTTC
CASSLGTSGRGETQYF
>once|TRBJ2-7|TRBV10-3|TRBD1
TGTGCCATCAGTGACCCAGGGACAGGGGTTTACTACGAGCAGTACTTC
CAISDPGTGVYYEQYF
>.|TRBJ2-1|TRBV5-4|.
TGTGCCAGCAGCTTGGCCGGACTATCGGAGAATGAGCAGTTCTTC
CASSLAGLSENEQFF
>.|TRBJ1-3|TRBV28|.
TGTGCCAGCAGCCTCTCTGGAAACACCATATATTTT
CASSLSGNTIYF
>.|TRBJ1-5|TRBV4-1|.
TGCGCCAGCAGCCAAGAACAAGGCAATCAGCCCCAGCATTTT
CASSQEQGNQPQHF
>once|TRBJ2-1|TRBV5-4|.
TGTGCCAGCAGCCCGGTACCCACCTTCAATGAGCAGTTCTTC
CASSPVPTFNEQFF
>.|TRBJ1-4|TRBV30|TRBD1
TGTGCCTGGAGTTCGGACAGGGGACGGAATGAAAAACTGTTTTTT
CAWSSDRGRNEKLFF
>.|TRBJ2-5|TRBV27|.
TGTGCCAGCAGGCCGAGGGGGTACGAGACCCAGTACTTC
CASRPRGYETQYF